This TCR beta chain is drawn from a study of blood T cell repertoires in COVID-19. Whole-study context: The United States, Italy and Spain were the sources of the acute and convalescent COVID-19 samples. In each case, the material was cDNA or gDNA derived from T cells, B-cell-depleted T cells, or PBMCs.

Per the original data handling: Reference gene primer amplification gave estimated nucleated cell counts. Generated by immunoSEQ multiplex PCR, the TCRdb table keeps only in-frame clones and is missing some. For V, J and clone size, that table is used; D and trimming come from the DNA. The table shows roughly 80,000 clones, with roughly four fifths occurring only once. The sequence came from a human donor in a cohort sampled during active COVID-19. The sample comprised peripheral blood.

The CDR3 bases are TGCGCCAGCAGCCAAGAAGATAAGGGACAGGGATATTCACCCCTCCACTTT. Translating it yields CASSQEDKGQGYSPLHF. The chain employs TRBV4-1 and TRBJ1-6; 9 nucleotides line up with TRBD1. The V and J ends lost 0 bases and 8 bases, in that order; junction bases with no gene match: 8. Looked up from germline, CDR1 is MGHRA and CDR2 is YSYEKL. The CDR3 spans 17 residues.